This T cell receptor (beta chain) was documented in a study of cytomegalovirus exposure and HLA in healthy donors. Whole-study context: T cells numbering about 200 million yielded more than 95 million unique TCR beta sequences in an earlier analysis. Findings of the study overall: With later analysis, a missense DCLRE1C variant became linked to TCR beta V- and J-gene trimming.

The PCR used 60 Vbeta and 13 Jbeta primers. Clones were sequenced by immunoSEQ multiplex PCR, and TCRdb holds only the in-frame ones, with some missing. The table shows over 200,000 clones, with more than 75% occurring only once. Notes on this clone: Its specificity is not known.

This CDR3 has 12 amino acids. In germline, CDR1 is SGHNT, CDR2 YYREEE (reference sequence). Trimming took 4 bases from V and 7 from J, leaving 11 bases between them. Despite likely unrecorded immune exposures, the donors were nominally healthy at the time of sampling. The TCR comes from a male donor in good health and CMV-seronegative. The chain employs TRBV5-4 and TRBJ1-1; tentatively, D is TRBD1 (6 bases). Specimen: PBMCs. CDR3 in DNA: TGTGCCAGCAGCCAAACAGGGAATGAAGCTTTCTTT. Residues: CASSQTGNEAFF.